The 26 T cell receptor beta chains presented below share a single source sample, sequenced in a study of T cells after yellow fever vaccination. TCRdb redid the calling of the 5' RACE reads with MiXCR, one entry per CDR3 protein. The table has 150,000 to 200,000 distinct CDR3 sequences, roughly 8.8% seen once. The sample was CD8+ T cells sorted from PBMCs, taken 45 days after the yellow fever booster vaccination. Every receptor here comes from a man between 18 and 35 years old who received the YFV17D yellow fever vaccine.

This clonotype has only a few counts. The chain has TRBV7-8 and TRBJ2-3; 7 nucleotides line up with TRBD1. The J segment lost 1 base and the V segment lost 4 bases, leaving 8 bases of the junction unmatched. The CDR3 sequence is 16 residues long. The germline CDR1 and CDR2 sequences are SGHVS and FQNEAQ. The CDR3 DNA reads as TGTGCCAGCAGCTCCTCCAAAACAGGGGGCACAGATACGCAGTATTTT. This gives the protein CASSSSKTGGTDTQYF.

This clonotype was picked up a small number of times. This chain connects TRBV4-1 to TRBJ1-5, with 8 bases identical to TRBD1. CDR1 is MGHRA and CDR2 is YSYEKL in the germline V gene. This CDR3 contains 14 residues. The J segment lost 6 bases and the V segment lost 1 base, leaving 2 bases of the junction unmatched. The CDR3 region is CASSQATGVQPQHF. Written as DNA, the CDR3 is TGCGCCAGCAGCCAAGCGACAGGGGTTCAGCCCCAGCATTTT.

This clonotype was recorded a few times. This chain links TRBV4-1 with TRBJ2-6; 7 bases match TRBD1. The CDR3 has 18 residues. Germline V gene sequence: CDR1 MGHRA, CDR2 YSYEKL. V trimming: 4 bases; J trimming: 0 bases; junction bases outside the gene matches: 9. The CDR3 sequence: CASSRDRDSPSGANVLTF. The CDR3 bases are TGCGCCAGCAGCCGGGACCGGGACAGTCCCTCTGGGGCCAACGTCCTGACTTTC.

The V call is TRBV12-3 or TRBV12-4, the J call TRBJ2-3; D is uncertain. This CDR3 has 15 amino acids. The ends were cut back, 5 bases at V and 0 bases at J, with 12 bases in the middle. The CDR3 here is CASSPSSISTDTQYF. CDR3 coding DNA: TGTGCCAGCAGTCCCAGCTCAATTAGCACAGATACGCAGTATTTT.

This chain connects TRBV6-5 to TRBJ2-7; TRBD2 is a possible D gene (6 bases). The length of the CDR3 is 14 residues. The germline gives CDR1 MNHEY, CDR2 SVGAGI. Trimming pared 8 bases from V and 5 bases from J, leaving 19 bases between. This CDR3 reads CASGVMGGNNEQYF. The CDR3 region has the DNA TGTGCCAGCGGGGTTATGGGGGGAAACAACGAGCAGTACTTC.

This clonotype has at least ten counts. CDR3 region: CASSQGHWENKNIQYF. CDR3 nucleotide sequence: TGTGCCAGCAGCCAAGGACACTGGGAAAACAAAAACATTCAGTACTTC. V and J are TRBV14 and TRBJ2-4, with D unresolved. CDR1 SGHDN and CDR2 FVKESK come from the germline V gene. Trimming cost V 1 base and J 3 bases, with 13 bases left between them. CDR3 size: 16 residues. The whole variable domain, remainder taken from reference TRBV14 and TRBJ2-4, is EAGVTQFPSHSVIEKGQTVTLRCDPISGHDNLYWYRRVMGKEIKFLLHFVKESKQDESGMPNNRFLAERTGGTYSTLKVQPAELEDSGVYFCASSQGHWENKNIQYFGAGTRLSVL.

This clonotype has just a few counts. The chain links TRBV4-1 to TRBJ1-6; 8 bases align to TRBD1. The CDR3 consists of 16 residues. Trimming cost V 1 base and J 9 bases; bases outside gene matches: 8. The germline V gene has CDR1 MGHRA and CDR2 YSYEKL. The CDR3 loop reads CASSQVSGGRSSPLHF. The CDR3 DNA follows: TGCGCCAGCAGCCAAGTGTCAGGGGGCAGGAGTTCACCCCTCCACTTT.

The table lists this clonotype with many counts. The J gene is TRBJ1-5, the V gene TRBV15, with D uncertain. Trimming removed 5 bases from V and 7 bases from J, with 15 bases in between. Per the germline V gene, CDR1 is LNHNV and CDR2 is YYDKDF (reference sequence). CDR3 length: 14 residues. CDR3 protein: CATSRGGNEQPQHF. The DNA of the CDR3 is TGTGCCACCAGCCGAGGAGGGAACGAGCAGCCCCAGCATTTT.

This clonotype was picked up a small number of times. The chain uses TRBV4-1 and TRBJ1-1; D remains ambiguous. The CDR3 runs to 14 residues. The germline V gene encodes CDR1 MGHRA and CDR2 YSYEKL. V shed 0 bases and J shed 1 base, with 6 bases lying between them. CDR3 DNA sequence: TGCGCCAGCAGCCAAGACGGTAGGAACACTGAAGCTTTCTTT. Protein sequence: CASSQDGRNTEAFF.

The chain carries TRBV7-9 and TRBJ1-1; TRBD1 might be the D (5 bases). The germline V and J ends were trimmed by 8 bases and 7 bases, with 14 bases remaining between them. The CDR3 loop spans 12 amino acids. Germline CDR1 and CDR2: SEHNR and FQNEAQ (reference sequence). CDR3 protein: CASGDRQSEAFF. CDR3 in DNA: TGTGCCAGCGGAGATCGACAGAGTGAAGCTTTCTTT.

The V call is TRBV3-1, the J call TRBJ2-1; the match to TRBD2 covers 10 bases. The CDR3 runs 16 residues. With 4 bases clipped from V and 0 bases from J, the junction kept 3 bases outside the gene matches. Germline V lookup: CDR1 LGHDT, CDR2 YNNKEL (reference sequence). CDR3 sequence reads: CASSRRLAGSYNEQFF. Here the CDR3 DNA reads TGTGCCAGCAGCCGAAGACTAGCGGGCTCCTACAATGAGCAGTTCTTC.

The V call is TRBV6-5, the J call TRBJ1-2, with D uncertain. The CDR3 contains 13 residues. Germline V gene lookup returns CDR1 MNHEY and CDR2 SVGAGI. The germline V and J ends were trimmed by 4 bases and 6 bases, with 12 bases remaining between them. The CDR3 DNA sequence: TGTGCCAGCAGTTTCCGAGCCCGGGATGGCTACACCTTC. This codes for CASSFRARDGYTF.

This clonotype has only one observation. In DNA form, the CDR3 reads TGTGCCAGCCACCGCAGGAATGAGCAGTTCTTC. Protein sequence: CASHRRNEQFF. The rearrangement joins TRBV7-2 to TRBJ2-1, with D uncertain. This CDR3 is built from 11 residues. V was cut by 8 bases and J by 7 bases, with 9 bases left in between. The V gene's germline CDR1 is SGHTA and CDR2 FQGNSA.

This clonotype was found many times. V and J are TRBV5-5 and TRBJ2-3; TRBD1 might be the D (5 bases). Per the germline V gene, CDR1 is SGHKS and CDR2 is YYEKEE (reference sequence). The CDR3 has 18 amino acids. Trimming took 5 bases from V and 0 from J, leaving 22 bases between them. Here the CDR3 DNA reads TGTGCCAGCAGTCCCAGGAGCTTCACAGGATCTAGCACAGATACGCAGTATTTT. Its protein product is CASSPRSFTGSSTDTQYF.

This clonotype was counted between two and nine times. The V call is TRBV27, the J call TRBJ2-7; D gene uncertain. The CDR3 extends over 13 amino acids. CDR1 and CDR2 (germline): MNHEY, SMNVEV (reference sequence). The V gene lost 3 bases and the J gene lost 2 bases, with 8 bases spanning the gap. The DNA of the CDR3 is TGTGCCAGCAGTTTCCGTTGGGCCTACGAGCAGTACTTC. Its translation: CASSFRWAYEQYF.

This clonotype was recorded a few times. The J gene is TRBJ1-1, the V gene TRBV7-9, with D tentatively TRBD1 (5 bases). Trimming shortened V by 5 bases and J by 5 bases, and 24 bases separated the two germline ends. CDR1 and CDR2 (germline): SEHNR, FQNEAQ (reference sequence). This CDR3 is 17 amino acids long. The CDR3 bases are TGTGCCAGCAGCCGACCGACCGCAACCGGGACCAATACTGAAGCTTTCTTT. Amino acid sequence: CASSRPTATGTNTEAFF.

This clonotype came up a few times. V usage is TRBV12-3 or TRBV12-4 and J usage is TRBJ1-5; D gene uncertain. V was cut by 6 bases and J by 0 bases, with 12 bases left in between. The CDR3 runs to 15 residues. The CDR3 DNA is TGTGCCAGCAGCCCGAACCCTTTTAGCAATCAGCCCCAGCATTTT. This gives the protein CASSPNPFSNQPQHF.

This clonotype was picked up a small number of times. The chain recombines TRBV29-1 with TRBJ1-3; possible D gene TRBD1, 6 bases. This CDR3 has 13 residues. V lost 6 bases and J 0 bases, leaving 9 bases between the germline ends. CDR1 is SQVTM and CDR2 is ANQGSEA in the germline V gene. The CDR3 loop reads CSVTGFSGNTIYF. Here the CDR3 DNA reads TGCAGCGTCACAGGGTTCTCTGGAAACACCATATATTTT.

This clonotype came up many times. The J gene is TRBJ2-7, the V gene TRBV6-2 or TRBV6-3, with 8 bases that match TRBD2. Germline-derived CDR1 and CDR2 are MNHEY and SVGEGT. The V gene end was trimmed by 3 bases and the J gene end by 0 bases; junction bases not matched to a gene: 4. There are 15 residues in the CDR3. CDR3 coding DNA: TGTGCCAGCAGTTATCAGCGGGGGAGCTCCTACGAGCAGTACGTC. It is translated as CASSYQRGSSYEQYV.

The rearrangement links TRBV7-8 to TRBJ1-2, with TRBD1 matching 8 bases. V lost 1 base to trimming and J lost 3 bases; unmatched junction nucleotides: 4. CDR1 and CDR2 from the germline V gene are SGHVS and FQNEAQ. This CDR3 is 15 amino acids long. The CDR3 nucleotides read TGTGCCAGCAGCTTAGGCTCGACAGGGGACTATGGCTACACCTTC. It translates to CASSLGSTGDYGYTF. The full variable domain, with the rest looked up from reference TRBV7-8 and TRBJ1-2, is GAGVSQSPRYKVAKRGQDVALRCDPISGHVSLFWYQQALGQGPEFLTYFQNEAQLDKSGLPSDRFFAERPEGSVSTLKIQRTQQEDSAVYLCASSLGSTGDYGYTFGSGTRLTVV.

V is TRBV12-3 or TRBV12-4 and J is TRBJ1-5, with 10 bases fitting TRBD1. CDR3 size: 16 residues. The ends lost 8 bases at V and 5 bases at J; junction bases unmatched: 12. In nucleotides, the CDR3 is TGTGCCAGCGGTAGTTTGGGACAGGGGAGGGATCAGCCCCAGCATTTT. It is translated as CASGSLGQGRDQPQHF.

There are a few counts of this clonotype. This chain connects TRBV5-1 to TRBJ1-6; no reliable D call. This CDR3 spans 12 amino acids. V lost 1 base, J lost 7 bases, and 3 bases lay in between. Germline V gives CDR1 SGHRS, CDR2 YFSETQ. Here the CDR3 DNA reads TGCGCCAGCAGCTTGCCCAATTCACCCCTCCACTTT. The encoded protein is CASSLPNSPLHF.

This clonotype was counted a few times. This chain uses TRBV4-1 with TRBJ1-6; 7 bases fit TRBD1. Trimming took 1 base from V and 9 from J; bases not matched to a gene: 3. The CDR3 is 14 amino acids. The germline V gene encodes CDR1 MGHRA and CDR2 YSYEKL. DNA for the CDR3: TGCGCCAGCAGCCAAGGCCCAGGGGGTTCACCCCTCCACTTT. Protein: CASSQGPGGSPLHF.

This clonotype was seen ten or more times. This chain connects TRBV6-9 to TRBJ1-5; unclear D gene. Trimming stripped 6 bases from V and 6 bases from J, with 9 bases between. Germline loops: CDR1 MNHGY, CDR2 SVAAGI. CDR3 size: 12 residues. CDR3 bases: TGTGCCAGCAGCGCCCGGATTCAGCCCCAGCATTTT. This codes for CASSARIQPQHF.

The CDR3 reads CASSLELAGFNEQFF. CDR3 DNA sequence: TGTGCCAGCAGCTTAGAGCTAGCGGGGTTTAATGAGCAGTTCTTC. The chain joins TRBV7-2 to TRBJ2-1, with TRBD2 matching 9 bases. The trim removed 1 base at V and 7 bases at J, leaving 5 bases unmatched. The length of the CDR3 is 15 residues. Germline V gene sequence: CDR1 SGHTA, CDR2 FQGNSA. The variable domain in full, with the rest retrieved from reference TRBV7-2 and TRBJ2-1, is GAGVSQSPSNKVTEKGKDVELRCDPISGHTALYWYRQSLGQGLEFLIYFQGNSAPDKSGLPSDRFSAERTGGSVSTLTIQRTQQEDSAVYLCASSLELAGFNEQFFGPGTRLTVL.

This clonotype has ten or more counts. This chain joins TRBV28 and TRBJ2-5; D might be TRBD1 or TRBD2, each matching 5 bases. There are 15 residues in the CDR3. Germline V CDR1 and CDR2: MDHEN, SYDVKM. V shed 8 bases and J shed 5 bases, with 21 bases lying between them. CDR3 loop: CASQNRDPIPETQYF. The CDR3, as DNA: TGTGCCAGCCAAAACCGGGACCCTATCCCGGAGACCCAGTACTTC.